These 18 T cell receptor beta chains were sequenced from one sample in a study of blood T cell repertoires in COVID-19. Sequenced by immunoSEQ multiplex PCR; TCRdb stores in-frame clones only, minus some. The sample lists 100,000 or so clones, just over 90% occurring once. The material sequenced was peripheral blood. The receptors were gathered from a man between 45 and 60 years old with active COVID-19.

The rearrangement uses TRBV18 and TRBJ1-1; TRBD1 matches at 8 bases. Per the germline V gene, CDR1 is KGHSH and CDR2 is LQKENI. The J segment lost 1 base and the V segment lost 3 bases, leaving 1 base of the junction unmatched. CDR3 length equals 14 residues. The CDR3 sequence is CASSPGTGNTEAFF. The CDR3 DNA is TGTGCCAGCTCACCGGGGACAGGGAACACTGAAGCTTTCTTT. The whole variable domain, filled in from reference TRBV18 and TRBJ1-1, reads NAGVMQNPRHLVRRRGQEARLRCSPMKGHSHVYWYRQLPEEGLKFMVYLQKENIIDESGMPKERFSAEFPKEGPSILRIQQVVRGDSAAYFCASSPGTGNTEAFFGQGTRLTVV.

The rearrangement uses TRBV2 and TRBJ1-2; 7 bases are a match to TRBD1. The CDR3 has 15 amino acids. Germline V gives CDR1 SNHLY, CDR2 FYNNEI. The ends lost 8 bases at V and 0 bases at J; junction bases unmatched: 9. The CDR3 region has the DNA TGTGCCAGCCGGCGGGACAGCCCCTCTAACTATGGCTACACCTTC. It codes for CASRRDSPSNYGYTF.

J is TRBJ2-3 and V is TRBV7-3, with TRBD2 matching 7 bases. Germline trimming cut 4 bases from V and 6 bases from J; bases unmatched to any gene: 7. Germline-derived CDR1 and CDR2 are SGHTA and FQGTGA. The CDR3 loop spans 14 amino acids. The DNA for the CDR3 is TGTGCCAGCAGCTCCGGACTAGTGTCGGATACGCAGTATTTT. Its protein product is CASSSGLVSDTQYF.

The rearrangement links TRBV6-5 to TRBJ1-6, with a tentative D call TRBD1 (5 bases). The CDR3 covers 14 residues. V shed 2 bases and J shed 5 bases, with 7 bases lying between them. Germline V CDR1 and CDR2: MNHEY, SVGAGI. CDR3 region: CASSYARDNSPLHF. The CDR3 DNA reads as TGTGCCAGCAGTTACGCCAGGGATAATTCACCCCTCCACTTT.

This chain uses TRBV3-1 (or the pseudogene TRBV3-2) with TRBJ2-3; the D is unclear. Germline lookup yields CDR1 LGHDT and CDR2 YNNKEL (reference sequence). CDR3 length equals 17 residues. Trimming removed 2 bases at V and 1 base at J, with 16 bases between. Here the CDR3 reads CASSQLSLQKGTDTQYF. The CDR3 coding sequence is TGTGCCAGCAGCCAACTCTCCCTTCAGAAAGGCACAGATACGCAGTATTTT.

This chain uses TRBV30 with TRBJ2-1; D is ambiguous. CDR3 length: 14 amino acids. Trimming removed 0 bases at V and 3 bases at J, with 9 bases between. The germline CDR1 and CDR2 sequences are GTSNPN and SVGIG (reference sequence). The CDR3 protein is CAWSVLSGYNEQFF. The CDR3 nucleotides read TGTGCCTGGAGTGTACTCTCCGGCTACAATGAGCAGTTCTTC.

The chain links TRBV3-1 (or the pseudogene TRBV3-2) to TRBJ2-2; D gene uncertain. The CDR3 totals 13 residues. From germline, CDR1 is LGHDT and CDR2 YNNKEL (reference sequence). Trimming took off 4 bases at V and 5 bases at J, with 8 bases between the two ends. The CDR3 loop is CASSRSRTGELFF. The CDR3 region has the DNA TGTGCCAGCAGCCGGTCGAGGACCGGGGAGCTGTTTTTT.

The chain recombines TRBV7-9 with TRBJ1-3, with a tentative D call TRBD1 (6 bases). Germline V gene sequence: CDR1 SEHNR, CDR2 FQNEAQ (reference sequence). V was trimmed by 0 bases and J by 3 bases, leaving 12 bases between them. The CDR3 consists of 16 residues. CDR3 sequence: CASSLALGTSGNTIYF. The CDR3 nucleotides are TGTGCCAGCAGCTTAGCCCTAGGGACAAGTGGAAACACCATATATTTT.

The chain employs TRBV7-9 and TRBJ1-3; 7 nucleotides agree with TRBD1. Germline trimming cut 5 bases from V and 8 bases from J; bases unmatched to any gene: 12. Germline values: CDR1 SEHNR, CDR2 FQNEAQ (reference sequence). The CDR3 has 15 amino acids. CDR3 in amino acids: CASSRSRDRGDTIYF. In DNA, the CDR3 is TGTGCCAGCAGCCGGAGCCGGGACAGAGGGGACACCATATATTTT.

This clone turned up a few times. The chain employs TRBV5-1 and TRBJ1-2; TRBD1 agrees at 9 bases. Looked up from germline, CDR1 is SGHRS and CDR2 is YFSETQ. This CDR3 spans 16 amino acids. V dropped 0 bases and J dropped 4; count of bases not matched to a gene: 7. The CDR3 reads CASSLDYRGLSYGYTF. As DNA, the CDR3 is TGCGCCAGCAGCTTGGATTACAGGGGGCTGAGCTATGGCTACACCTTC.

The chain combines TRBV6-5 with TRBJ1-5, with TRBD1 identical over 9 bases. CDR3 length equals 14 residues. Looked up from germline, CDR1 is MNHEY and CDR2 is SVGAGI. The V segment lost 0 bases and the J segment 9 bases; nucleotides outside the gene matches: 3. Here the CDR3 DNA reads TGTGCCAGCAGTTACTCAACAGGGGGCCCGCCCCAGCATTTT. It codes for CASSYSTGGPPQHF.

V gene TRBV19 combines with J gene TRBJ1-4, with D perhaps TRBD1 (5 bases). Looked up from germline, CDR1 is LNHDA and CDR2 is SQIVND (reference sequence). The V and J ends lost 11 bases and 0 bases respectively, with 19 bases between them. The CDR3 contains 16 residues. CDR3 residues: CASAGGNFATNEKLFF. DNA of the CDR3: TGTGCCTCCGCGGGGGGTAACTTTGCAACTAATGAAAAACTGTTTTTT.

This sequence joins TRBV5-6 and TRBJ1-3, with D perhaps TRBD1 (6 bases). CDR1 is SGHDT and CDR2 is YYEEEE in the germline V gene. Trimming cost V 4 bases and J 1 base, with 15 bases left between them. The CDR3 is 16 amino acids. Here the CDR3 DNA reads TGTGCCAGCAGCAGGACAGACCATCTATCTGGAAACACCATATATTTT. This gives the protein CASSRTDHLSGNTIYF. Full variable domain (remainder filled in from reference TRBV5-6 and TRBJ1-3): DAGVTQSPTHLIKTRGQQVTLRCSPKSGHDTVSWYQQALGQGPQFIFQYYEEEERQRGNFPDRFSGHQFPNYSSELNVNALLLGDSALYLCASSRTDHLSGNTIYFGEGSWLTVV.

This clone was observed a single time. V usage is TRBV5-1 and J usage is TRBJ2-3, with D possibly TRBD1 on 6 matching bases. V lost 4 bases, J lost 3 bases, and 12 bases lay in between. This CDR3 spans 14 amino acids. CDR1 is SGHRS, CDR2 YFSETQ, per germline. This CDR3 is CASSQGQSTDTQYF. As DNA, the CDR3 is TGCGCCAGCAGCCAGGGACAATCAACAGATACGCAGTATTTT.

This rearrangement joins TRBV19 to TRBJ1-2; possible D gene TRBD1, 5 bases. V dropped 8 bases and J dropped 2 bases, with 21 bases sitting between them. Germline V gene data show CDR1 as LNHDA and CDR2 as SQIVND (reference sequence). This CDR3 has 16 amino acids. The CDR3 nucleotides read TGTGCCAGTGTTGAGCACTACCTGGGGGGGAACTATGGCTACACCTTC. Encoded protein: CASVEHYLGGNYGYTF.

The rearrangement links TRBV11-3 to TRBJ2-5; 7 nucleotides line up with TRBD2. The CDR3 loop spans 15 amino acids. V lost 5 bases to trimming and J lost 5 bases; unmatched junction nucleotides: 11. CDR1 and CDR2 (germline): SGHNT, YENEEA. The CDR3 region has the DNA TGTGCCAGCAGCCGGCCGACTAGCATTCGGGAGACCCAGTACTTC. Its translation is CASSRPTSIRETQYF.

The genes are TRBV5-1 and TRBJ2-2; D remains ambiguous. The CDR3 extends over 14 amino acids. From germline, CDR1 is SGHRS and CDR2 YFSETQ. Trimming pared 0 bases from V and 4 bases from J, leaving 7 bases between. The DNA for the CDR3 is TGCGCCAGCAGCTTGGCACCAGTCACCGGGGAGCTGTTTTTT. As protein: CASSLAPVTGELFF.

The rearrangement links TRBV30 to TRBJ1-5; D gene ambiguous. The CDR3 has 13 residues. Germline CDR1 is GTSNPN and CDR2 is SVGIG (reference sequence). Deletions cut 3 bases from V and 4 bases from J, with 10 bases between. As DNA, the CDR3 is TGTGCCTGGAGACCGGGAGAAAATCAGCCCCAGCATTTT. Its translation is CAWRPGENQPQHF.